These 3 T cell receptor beta chains were sequenced from one sample in a study of cytomegalovirus exposure and HLA in healthy donors. PCR employed 60 Vbeta and 13 Jbeta primers. The method was immunoSEQ multiplex PCR; TCRdb's version includes in-frame clones alone and lacks a portion of them. Here the sample spans 150,000 to 200,000 clones, roughly 78% being singletons. The specimen was PBMCs. These receptors were obtained from a woman aged 25-40 years in good health and CMV-seropositive.

The chain links TRBV27 to TRBJ2-2; tentative D call: TRBD1 (5 bases). V lost 5 bases and J 0 bases, leaving 16 bases between the germline ends. The CDR3 length is 17 residues. CDR1 and CDR2 from the germline V gene are MNHEY and SMNVEV (reference sequence). CDR3 DNA: TGTGCCAGCAGTCCTCCTTGGGGCCTCGCGAACACCGGGGAGCTGTTTTTT. Amino acid sequence: CASSPPWGLANTGELFF.

The V and J genes are TRBV5-6 and TRBJ1-2, with 11 bases matching TRBD1. Germline CDR1 reads SGHDT; CDR2 reads YYEEEE. The CDR3 spans 13 residues. The junction had 0 bases not matched to a gene; V was cut back by 3 bases and J by 5 bases. This CDR3 reads CASSWDRGYGYTF. CDR3 nucleotide sequence: TGTGCCAGCAGCTGGGACAGGGGGTATGGCTACACCTTC.

The chain combines TRBV18 with TRBJ2-7; 8 nucleotides agree with TRBD2. CDR3 length: 14 amino acids. The germline CDR1 and CDR2 sequences are KGHSH and LQKENI. V shed 1 base, J shed 7 bases, and the junction held 6 bases outside the gene matches. DNA of the CDR3: TGTGCCAGCTCACCACTGACGGGAGGGGATGAGCAGTACTTC. Its protein is CASSPLTGGDEQYF.